This TCR beta chain appears in the sequencing data of a study of Ad26.COV2.S vaccination and SARS-CoV-2 variants. Sequencing used immunoSEQ multiplex PCR; TCRdb keeps in-frame clones, though not all of them. The sample has fewer than 600,000 clones; 80% to 90% are singletons. A word on this clone: Antigen unknown.

The CDR3 contains 13 residues. Germline CDR1 and CDR2: KGHSH and LQKENI. Between the trimmed V and J ends, which lost 3 bases and 1 base, there was a span of 7 bases. Study-level results: After vaccination, substantial breadth of spike-specific CD8+ and CD4+ responses was reported.

Noted treatment: 19 received Ad26.COV2.S at low or high dose, single or two shots; 5 received placebo; per-sample allocation not given. Sampling happened 63 days after the first vaccine or placebo injection. Cohort 1b enrolled adults aged 18-55 years in Boston. The material was peripheral blood, obtained in a trial of Ad26.COV2.S vaccine versus placebo. The rearrangement uses TRBV18 and TRBJ2-7; tentative D call: TRBD1 (5 bases). The TCR originated in a person aged 18-65 years who received the Ad26.COV2.S COVID-19 vaccine or a placebo. CDR3 nucleotides: TGTGCCAGCTCACCCGCAGGGTCCTACGAGCAGTACTTC. Encoded protein: CASSPAGSYEQYF.